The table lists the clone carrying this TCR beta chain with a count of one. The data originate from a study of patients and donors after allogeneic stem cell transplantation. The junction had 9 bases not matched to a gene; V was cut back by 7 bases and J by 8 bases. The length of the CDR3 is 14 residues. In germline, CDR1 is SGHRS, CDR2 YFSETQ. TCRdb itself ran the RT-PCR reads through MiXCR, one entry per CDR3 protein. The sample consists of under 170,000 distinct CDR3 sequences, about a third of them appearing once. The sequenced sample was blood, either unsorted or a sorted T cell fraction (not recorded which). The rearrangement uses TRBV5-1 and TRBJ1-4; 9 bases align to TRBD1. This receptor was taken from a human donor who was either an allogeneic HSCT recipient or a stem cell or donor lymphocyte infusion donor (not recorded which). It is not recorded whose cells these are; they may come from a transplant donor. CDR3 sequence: CASSVRTGVEKLFF. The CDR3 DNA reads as TGCGCCAGCTCTGTCCGGACAGGGGTGGAAAAACTGTTTTTT.